This TCR beta chain was identified during a study of shared clonotypes between healthy human individuals. Note on this clone: Its antigen is still unknown.

In the source study's methods: With immunoSEQ giving junction-only sequences and no quality scores, filtering differed. The repertoire was sequenced with immunoSEQ multiplex PCR; TCRdb's copy has only in-frame clones and lacks some. For V, J and clone size, that table is used; D and trimming come from the DNA. Counted here are around 1.4 million clones, approximately 98.5% occurring once; the ten biggest clones make up approximately 0.4%. Study observations and caveats: When compared with the clonotypes that were shared by all four sorted-subset donors, the non-shared clonotypes turned out to have lower generation probabilities.

Trimming took 6 bases from V and 0 from J; bases not matched to a gene: 7. This CDR3 region has 16 residues. Germline loops: CDR1 MDHEN, CDR2 SYDVKM. Sequenced: naive CD4+ T cells sorted from blood. The subset here: CD45RA+ positively selected. This chain links TRBV28 with TRBJ1-3; 8 positions agree with TRBD1. This TCR derives from a man younger than 45 in good health. The CDR3 DNA follows: TGTGCCAGCAGATCTCCGGGACAGGCCTCTGGAAACACCATATATTTT. Residues: CASRSPGQASGNTIYF.